Listed below are T cell receptor beta chains from one sample, sequenced in a study of blood T cell repertoires in COVID-19. TCRdb's copy holds only in-frame clones and misses some; the assay was immunoSEQ multiplex PCR. The sample records tens of thousands of clones, over 80% being singletons. Sequencing was done on a sample of peripheral blood. Every receptor here comes from a human donor in a cohort sampled during active COVID-19. The CDR3 runs from the conserved cysteine through the conserved F or W. A D gene is named only where the DNA matches it firmly. Size is omitted from some rows. Given values are once, few, many or a class for expanded clones.

D gene: .
J gene: TRBJ2-2
clone size: .
V gene: TRBV7-3
CDR3 protein: CASSSTHSGELFF
CDR3 DNA: TGTGCCAGCAGCTCAACACATTCCGGGGAGCTGTTTTTT

D gene: .
J gene: TRBJ2-5
clone size: .
V gene: TRBV4-1
CDR3 protein: CASSQDRVFETQYF
CDR3 DNA: TGCGCCAGCAGCCAAGATAGAGTGTTTGAGACCCAGTACTTC

D gene: .
J gene: TRBJ2-1
clone size: .
V gene: TRBV9
CDR3 protein: CASSVSSAWEQFF
CDR3 DNA: TGTGCCAGCAGCGTAAGTAGCGCTTGGGAGCAGTTCTTC

D gene: .
J gene: TRBJ2-7
clone size: .
V gene: TRBV11-2
CDR3 protein: CASSPSVVASLIYEQYF
CDR3 DNA: TGTGCCAGCAGCCCCTCGGTAGTAGCGTCGCTCATCTACGAGCAGTACTTC

D gene: .
J gene: TRBJ2-3
clone size: .
V gene: TRBV6-5
CDR3 protein: CASSYRTSTDTQYF
CDR3 DNA: TGTGCCAGCAGTTATCGTACTAGCACAGATACGCAGTATTTT

D gene: .
J gene: TRBJ1-1
clone size: .
V gene: TRBV6-5
CDR3 protein: CASSTTFPRPTEAFF
CDR3 DNA: TGTGCCAGCAGTACCACTTTCCCGCGGCCCACTGAAGCTTTCTTT

D gene: .
J gene: TRBJ1-5
clone size: few
V gene: TRBV6-5
CDR3 protein: CASSYSTESNQPQHF
CDR3 DNA: TGTGCCAGCAGTTACTCGACAGAGAGCAATCAGCCCCAGCATTTT

D gene: .
J gene: TRBJ2-5
clone size: .
V gene: TRBV5-1
CDR3 protein: CASSEGLMGETQYF
CDR3 DNA: TGCGCCAGCAGCGAAGGACTTATGGGGGAGACCCAGTACTTC

D gene: .
J gene: TRBJ1-2
clone size: .
V gene: TRBV28
CDR3 protein: CASSRTGAGNYGYTF
CDR3 DNA: TGTGCCAGCAGCCGCACAGGAGCTGGGAACTATGGCTACACCTTC

D gene: .
J gene: TRBJ1-2
clone size: .
V gene: TRBV14
CDR3 protein: CASSQTTDYGYTF
CDR3 DNA: TGTGCCAGCAGCCAAACGACTGACTATGGCTACACCTTC

D gene: TRBD1
J gene: TRBJ1-2
clone size: .
V gene: TRBV7-9
CDR3 protein: CASSWGQYGYTF
CDR3 DNA: TGTGCCAGCAGCTGGGGACAGTATGGCTACACCTTC

D gene: TRBD1
J gene: TRBJ2-3
clone size: .
V gene: TRBV28
CDR3 protein: CASRRQGPDTQYF
CDR3 DNA: TGTGCCAGCAGGCGACAGGGTCCAGATACGCAGTATTTT

D gene: TRBD1
J gene: TRBJ2-7
clone size: .
V gene: TRBV7-9
CDR3 protein: CASSFGGQFDEQYF
CDR3 DNA: TGTGCCAGCAGCTTTGGGGGACAGTTCGACGAGCAGTACTTC

D gene: .
J gene: TRBJ2-2
clone size: .
V gene: TRBV6-5
CDR3 protein: CASSYLGGVTGELFF
CDR3 DNA: TGTGCCAGCAGTTACTTAGGGGGAGTTACCGGGGAGCTGTTTTTT

D gene: TRBD2
J gene: TRBJ2-5
clone size: .
V gene: TRBV24-1
CDR3 protein: CATSSPGLAGETQYF
CDR3 DNA: TGTGCCACCAGCAGTCCGGGACTAGCTGGAGAGACCCAGTACTTC

D gene: TRBD1
J gene: TRBJ1-5
clone size: few
V gene: TRBV24-1
CDR3 protein: CATSVQGDQPQHF
CDR3 DNA: TGTGCCACCAGTGTACAGGGGGATCAGCCCCAGCATTTT